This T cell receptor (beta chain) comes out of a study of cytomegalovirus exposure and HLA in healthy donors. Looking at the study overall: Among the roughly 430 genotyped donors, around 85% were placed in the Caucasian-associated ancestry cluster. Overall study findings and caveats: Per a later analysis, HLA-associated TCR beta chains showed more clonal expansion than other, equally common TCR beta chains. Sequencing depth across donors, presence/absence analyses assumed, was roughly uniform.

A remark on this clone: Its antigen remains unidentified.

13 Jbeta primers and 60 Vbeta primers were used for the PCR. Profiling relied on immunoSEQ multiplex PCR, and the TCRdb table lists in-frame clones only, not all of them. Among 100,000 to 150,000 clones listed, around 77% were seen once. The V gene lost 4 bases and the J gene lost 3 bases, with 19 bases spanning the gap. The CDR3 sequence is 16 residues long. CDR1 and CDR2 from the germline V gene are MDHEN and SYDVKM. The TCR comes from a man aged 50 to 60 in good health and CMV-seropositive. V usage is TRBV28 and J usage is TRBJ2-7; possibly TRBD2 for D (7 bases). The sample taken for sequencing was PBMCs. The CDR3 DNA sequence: TGTGCCAGCAGTTCCCCAGAGGGGGGGAGGGTCTACGAGCAGTACTTC. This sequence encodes CASSSPEGGRVYEQYF.